The 11 T cell receptor beta chains in this list originate from one sample, sequenced in a study of a mutant IDH1 vaccine in newly diagnosed glioma. Time point defined: week 11, during vaccination. What each vaccine dose contained was 300 ug of mutant IDH1 20-mer peptide, accompanied by topical imiquimod. Their antigens are not known. Clones were sequenced by immunoSEQ multiplex PCR, and TCRdb holds only the in-frame ones, with some missing. The sample carries roughly 130,000 clones, roughly 75% recorded once. Source: PBMCs, taken from a glioma patient whose treatment included an IDH1 peptide vaccine. Receptors were obtained from a man in his forties or fifties with glioma.

This clone turned up a few times. The rearrangement links TRBV28 to TRBJ1-1, with D uncertain. V dropped 7 bases and J dropped 1 base, with 13 bases sitting between them. In germline, CDR1 is MDHEN, CDR2 SYDVKM. This CDR3 comprises 14 residues. The CDR3 bases are TGTGCCAGCAATCCCGGCGGCGGGAACACTGAAGCTTTCTTT. Protein sequence: CASNPGGGNTEAFF.

As concerns this clone: At one end, the junction sequence differs from germline, possibly due to a read error. The chain couples TRBV28 to TRBJ2-5; D unresolved. The CDR3 contains 15 residues. Germline V gene sequence: CDR1 MDHEN, CDR2 SYDVKM. CDR3 sequence (DNA): TGTGCCAGCACCCCAGCCGGGCGGAACCAGGAGACCCAGTACTTC. This codes for CASTPAGRNQETQYF.

The gene calls are TRBV15 and TRBJ1-4; D call uncertain. The germline CDR1 and CDR2 sequences are LNHNV and YYDKDF (reference sequence). Trimming pared 0 bases from V and 5 bases from J, leaving 10 bases between. The CDR3 has 15 residues. DNA of the CDR3: TGTGCCACCAGCAGAGATTGGACCGTGAATGAAAAACTGTTTTTT. Translating it yields CATSRDWTVNEKLFF.

V and J are TRBV7-2 and TRBJ2-6, with no clear D. This CDR3 comprises 12 residues. Germline CDR1 is SGHTA and CDR2 is FQGNSA. The V end was cut by 4 bases, the J end by 2 bases, with 0 bases between. The CDR3 protein is CASSSGANVLTF. The CDR3, as DNA: TGTGCCAGCAGCTCTGGGGCCAACGTCCTGACTTTC.

This chain uses TRBV4-2 with TRBJ2-7, with D unresolved. In germline, CDR1 is LGHNA, CDR2 YNFKEQ. CDR3 length: 13 amino acids. The V end was cut by 2 bases, the J end by 1 base, with 6 bases between. CDR3 amino acids: CASSQYKSYEQYF. The CDR3 DNA follows: TGTGCCAGCAGCCAATATAAATCCTACGAGCAGTACTTC.

The chain carries TRBV5-4 and TRBJ1-3; TRBD1 aligns across 9 bases. With V trimmed by 3 bases and J by 0 bases, 13 bases remained unmatched. The CDR3 runs to 19 residues. CDR1 and CDR2 (germline): SGHNT, YYREEE (reference sequence). Written as DNA, the CDR3 is TGTGCCAGCAGCTCAACCGGGACAGGGCCTCTCCTCTCTGGAAACACCATATATTTT. As protein: CASSSTGTGPLLSGNTIYF.

The chain employs TRBV6-6 and TRBJ2-7; D not resolved. This CDR3 has 11 residues. The V gene lost 5 bases and the J gene lost 7 bases, with 9 bases spanning the gap. The germline CDR1 and CDR2 sequences are MNHNY and SVGAGI (reference sequence). The CDR3 sequence: CASSAKNEQYF. Written as DNA, the CDR3 is TGTGCCAGCAGTGCAAAGAATGAGCAGTACTTC.

This clone was seen a few times. The V call is TRBV28, the J call TRBJ1-5; a possible D gene is TRBD1 (5 bases). The CDR3 has 15 amino acids. V shed 7 bases and J shed 5 bases, with 18 bases lying between them. Per germline, CDR1 MDHEN and CDR2 SYDVKM. The CDR3 loop is CASNPRIGGYQPQHF. For the CDR3, the DNA is TGTGCCAGCAACCCCCGCATTGGGGGGTATCAGCCCCAGCATTTT.

The chain has TRBV30 and TRBJ2-1, with D tentatively TRBD2 (5 bases). Germline V gives CDR1 GTSNPN, CDR2 SVGIG (reference sequence). The CDR3 is made up of 14 amino acids. Trimming left V 0 bases short and J 3 bases short, with 9 bases between. DNA for the CDR3: TGTGCCTGGAGTGTTGGAGGAATCTACAATGAGCAGTTCTTC. It codes for CAWSVGGIYNEQFF.

This clone appeared a single time. This chain connects TRBV25-1 to TRBJ2-3; D call uncertain. The V end lost 8 bases, the J end lost 2 bases, and 5 bases lay between the germline ends. From germline, CDR1 is MGHDK and CDR2 SYGVNS. The CDR3 loop spans 11 amino acids. The CDR3 DNA sequence: TGTGCCAGCTCCTTCACAGATACGCAGTATTTT. This codes for CASSFTDTQYF.

The chain combines TRBV19 with TRBJ2-7; TRBD1 might be the D (5 bases). The CDR3 is made up of 18 amino acids. Germline lookup yields CDR1 LNHDA and CDR2 SQIVND (reference sequence). V lost 2 bases, J lost 3 bases, and 23 bases lay in between. The CDR3 nucleotides read TGTGCCAGTAGTATAAATCTCAGGGATGATATCATTCGCTACGAGCAGTACTTC. It translates to CASSINLRDDIIRYEQYF.